This T cell receptor beta chain was sequenced during a study of response to subunit inactivated influenza vaccine. Broader study findings: It was the authors' suggestion that each seasonal influenza vaccination recruits few new T cells.

This clonotype was counted between two and nine times. The antigen remains unidentified. Each CDR3 protein is one row after TCRdb ran MiXCR on the RT-PCR reads. The sample holds around 750,000 distinct CDR3 sequences, 21% seen once. The germline CDR1 and CDR2 sequences are GTSNPN and SVGIG (reference sequence). The CDR3 length is 13 residues. Deletions cut 8 bases from V and 10 bases from J, with 23 bases between. The receptor comes from a man in his fifties or sixties who received an inactivated influenza vaccine. This chain connects TRBV30 to TRBJ1-1, with D tentatively TRBD1 (5 bases). Sequences were derived from PBMCs from blood, sampled 5 days after vaccination. This CDR3 reads CAADTPRWRGAFF. CDR3 bases: TGTGCCGCGGACACCCCGAGGTGGAGAGGAGCTTTCTTT.